This is a list of T cell receptor beta chains from one sample in a study of T cells in Graves' hyperthyroidism and ophthalmopathy. TCRdb reprocessed the multiplex PCR reads via MiXCR and lists one record per CDR3 protein. The data contain about 640,000 distinct CDR3 sequences, around 21% of them singletons. Source material: blood. Source of these receptors: a man younger than 45 with Graves' ophthalmopathy. Both conserved end residues are trimmed from each CDR3. Each record gives: CDR3 protein, V gene, J gene.

SARRVGEAF	TRBV29-1	TRBJ1-1
AISEGQINTEAF	TRBV10-3	TRBJ1-1
SASPRTISSTDTQY	TRBV20-1	TRBJ2-3
ASSTFWDSINQPQH	TRBV19	TRBJ1-5
ASNVPEGTRIKETQY	TRBV10-1	TRBJ2-5
ASSRPPNQPQH	TRBV28	TRBJ1-5
ASSLIRGDEQF	TRBV5-1	TRBJ2-1
AWSLGIRSYEQY	TRBV30	TRBJ2-7
ASSWEGDGDYEQY	TRBV7-9	TRBJ2-7
ATSDPGRLGNYEQY	TRBV24-1	TRBJ2-7
SAFQETQY	TRBV20-1	TRBJ2-5
ATSDGLAFPNEQF	TRBV24-1	TRBJ2-1
ASSLTRAGGGPDTQY	TRBV7-3	TRBJ2-3
ASRSVDRNDGYT	TRBV10-2	TRBJ1-2
ASSSGYGQPQH	TRBV11-1	TRBJ1-5
ASSSGQSGTDTQY	TRBV6-2/TRBV6-3	TRBJ2-3
ASSPATGGPDTQY	TRBV7-2	TRBJ2-3
AWTVGGYNEQF	TRBV30	TRBJ2-1
ASSRRLAGGSNLLDQY	TRBV3-1	TRBJ2-5
ASSPPGLAGPAGEQY	TRBV18	TRBJ2-7
ATGRQGGLGKLF	TRBV28	TRBJ1-4
ASSQVLWDSGSTDTQY	TRBV3-1	TRBJ2-3
ASSVGQGAREQY	TRBV9	TRBJ2-7
SARTGQGVYNSPLH	TRBV20-1	TRBJ1-6
ASSIGAWGPSPSWGQPQH	TRBV19	TRBJ1-5
ASSHSNSYEQY	TRBV3-1	TRBJ2-7
ASGTGREKLF	TRBV13	TRBJ1-4
ASSSPGLTAKNIQY	TRBV6-2/TRBV6-3	TRBJ2-4
ASSHQGLMATNEKLF	TRBV7-9	TRBJ1-4
ASSLDSPRYTEAF	TRBV5-1	TRBJ1-1
SFRQSLYNEQF	TRBV20-1	TRBJ2-1
ASSTGRTNTGELF	TRBV5-1	TRBJ2-2
SVWGNRGEKLF	TRBV29-1	TRBJ1-4
AIGKSEGYEQY	TRBV10-3	TRBJ2-7
ASSYVLAGVYGNEQF	TRBV6-1	TRBJ2-1
ASSPWTGDNEKLF	TRBV27	TRBJ1-4
ASSYSDLTYEQY	TRBV12-3/TRBV12-4	TRBJ2-7
SASLREKGTDTQY	TRBV20-1	TRBJ2-3
TRGRLGEQF	TRBV29-1	TRBJ2-1
ASSPLRTVNYGYT	TRBV5-6	TRBJ1-2
ASSLKGGRDQETQY	TRBV28	TRBJ2-5
ASSLGLAGVGSYEQY	TRBV5-1	TRBJ2-7
ASRLTGISTDTQY	TRBV27	TRBJ2-3
ASSLDSGANVLT	TRBV7-2	TRBJ2-6
ASNSAGGRWTTDTQY	TRBV28	TRBJ2-3
ASSEQGARFQPQH	TRBV2	TRBJ1-5
ATGRLSTGELF	TRBV28	TRBJ2-2
ASRGPLNKEQF	TRBV28	TRBJ2-1
APKGGNQPQH	TRBV10-3	TRBJ1-5
SAFPIVGSGTGSYNEQF	TRBV29-1	TRBJ2-1
ASSRAPGTNQPQH	TRBV27	TRBJ1-5
SVDWDRENLRTDTQY	TRBV29-1	TRBJ2-3